This entry concerns a single T cell receptor (beta chain). The CDR3 is 13 amino acids. V lost 7 bases to trimming and J lost 1 base, with 5 bases between them. CDR1 is LNHDA and CDR2 is SQIVND in the germline V gene (reference sequence). The PCR template was genomic DNA. A primer set of 30 forward and 13 reverse primers amplified the CDR3. TCRdb passed the multiplex PCR reads through MiXCR, listing each CDR3 protein once. This table has 280,000 or so distinct CDR3 sequences, around 50% appearing once. This sample is drawn from a study of type 1 and type 2 diabetes patients. Specimen: peripheral blood mononuclear cells (PBMCs). The rearrangement links TRBV19 to TRBJ2-6, with D unresolved. This receptor was identified in a man aged 18 to 30 with type 2 diabetes. This CDR3 reads CASMRSGANVLTF. The DNA of the CDR3 is TGTGCCAGTATGCGGTCTGGGGCCAACGTCCTGACTTTC.